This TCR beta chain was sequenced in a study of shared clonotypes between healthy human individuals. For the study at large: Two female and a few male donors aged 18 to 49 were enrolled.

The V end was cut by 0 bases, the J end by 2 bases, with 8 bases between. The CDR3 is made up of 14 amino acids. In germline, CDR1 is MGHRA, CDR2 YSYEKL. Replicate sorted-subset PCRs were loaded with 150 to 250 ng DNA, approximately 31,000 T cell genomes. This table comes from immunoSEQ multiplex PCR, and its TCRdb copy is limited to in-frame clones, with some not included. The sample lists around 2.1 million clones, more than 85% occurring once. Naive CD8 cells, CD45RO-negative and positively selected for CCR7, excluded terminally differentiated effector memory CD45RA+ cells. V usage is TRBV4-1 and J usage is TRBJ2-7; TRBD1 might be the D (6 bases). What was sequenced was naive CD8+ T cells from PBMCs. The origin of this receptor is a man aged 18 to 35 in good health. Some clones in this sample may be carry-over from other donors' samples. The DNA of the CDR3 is TGCGCCAGCAGCCAAGACTGGGGGCCCTACGAGCAGTACTTC. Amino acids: CASSQDWGPYEQYF.